The T cell receptor (beta chain) described here comes from a study of blood T cell repertoires in COVID-19. Study-level background: Acute and convalescent COVID-19 samples came from the United States, Italy and Spain.

V lost 5 bases and J 0 bases, leaving 11 bases between the germline ends. The germline CDR1 and CDR2 sequences are SQVTM and ANQGSEA. This CDR3 has 14 amino acids. TCRdb's table, derived via immunoSEQ multiplex PCR, lists solely in-frame clones and lacks some. The table has 150,000 to 200,000 clones, about 91% seen once. This receptor was taken from a woman aged 30 to 39 with acute or convalescent COVID-19. Sequenced input: peripheral blood. This chain links TRBV29-1 with TRBJ2-1, with D possibly matching TRBD1 (5 bases). The CDR3 sequence: CSVWTYASYNEQFF. The CDR3 coding sequence is TGCAGCGTTTGGACATACGCCTCCTACAATGAGCAGTTCTTC.